This T cell receptor (beta chain) appears in the sequencing data of a study of blood T cell repertoires in COVID-19. For the study at large: The cDNA or gDNA used as material had been derived from T cells, B-cell-depleted T cells, or PBMCs.

V was shortened by 5 bases and J by 0 bases, with 8 bases between the two germline ends. Germline V lookup: CDR1 MNHEY, CDR2 SVGEGT. The CDR3 has 14 residues. Source study methods: Estimates of nucleated cell counts were drawn from the amplification of reference gene primers. Some clones are missing from TCRdb's copy, which holds only in-frame ones; the method was immunoSEQ multiplex PCR. That table supplies the V and J calls and clone size; D and trimming were determined from the DNA. The table includes under 90,000 clones, around 88% detected once. Sequencing used peripheral blood. The chain employs TRBV6-2 or TRBV6-3 and TRBJ2-4; D is unclear. The sequence derives from a man between 60 and 70 years old with acute or convalescent COVID-19. CDR3 sequence: CASSKSLAKNIQYF. CDR3 coding DNA: TGTGCCAGCAGTAAAAGCCTAGCCAAAAACATTCAGTACTTC.